The clone carrying this T cell receptor (beta chain) was detected ten times or more. The antigen remains unidentified. These data are taken from a study of identical twins. The study, taken as a whole, reports: Invariant T cells like MAIT and iNKT could partly confound the zero-insertion analyses. Insertions were reduced in abundant cord blood beta clonotypes but not in memory repertoires. Without tracking the same donors, conclusions rested on cross-sectional statistical analysis.

Unique molecular identifiers were present on the cDNA, which also gained a universal primer site by template switching. TCRdb ran MiXCR on the 5' RACE reads and lists one entry per CDR3 protein. Of a few hundred thousand distinct CDR3 sequences detected, under 20% appear once; the ten largest clones hold 9% to 15%. V was clipped by 0 bases and J by 1 base, with 13 bases between them. Germline CDR1 reads LNHNV; CDR2 reads YYDKDF (reference sequence). The CDR3 contains 16 residues. The source material was naive T cells sorted from blood. The sequence was collected from a man in his fifties in good health. The chain joins TRBV15 to TRBJ2-7, with D possibly TRBD1 on 6 matching bases. For the CDR3, the DNA is TGTGCCACCAGCAGAGATCCGGACAGCCTATCCTACGAGCAGTACTTC. This sequence encodes CATSRDPDSLSYEQYF.